The rows below give T cell receptor beta chains drawn from one sample of a study of early T cells in non-severe SARS-CoV-2 infection. TCRdb reprocessed the 5' RACE reads with MiXCR, giving one entry per CDR3 protein. The repertoire holds about 77,000 distinct CDR3 sequences, with 12% as singletons. This specimen consisted of whole blood, obtained at baseline. Source of these receptors: an adult who was a healthcare worker with PCR-confirmed SARS-CoV-2 infection or an uninfected control (not recorded which). The donor label of this sample is uncertain. The CDR3 runs from the conserved cysteine through the conserved F or W. D genes are given only for firm matches. Size tells how often a clone was seen (once, few, many) or the class of an expanded clone, and some rows leave it out.

V gene	J gene	clone size	D gene	CDR3 protein	CDR3 DNA
TRBV5-1	TRBJ1-5	few	NA	CASSPGQNSNQPQHF	TGCGCCAGCAGCCCTGGACAGAATAGCAATCAGCCCCAGCATTTT
TRBV12-3/TRBV12-4	TRBJ2-3	NA	TRBD2	CASSLGPSGGILRGDTQYF	TGTGCCAGCAGTTTAGGCCCTAGCGGGGGCATCCTCCGGGGAGATACGCAGTATTTT
TRBV7-2	TRBJ2-7	NA	TRBD2	CASSLSSGGAHEQYF	TGTGCCAGCAGCTTATCTAGCGGGGGGGCCCACGAGCAGTACTTC
TRBV7-2	TRBJ2-5	NA	NA	CASSLLGQIQETQYF	TGTGCCAGCAGCTTACTGGGGCAGATACAAGAGACCCAGTACTTC
TRBV6-2/TRBV6-3	TRBJ2-7	few	NA	CASSTQGYEQYF	TGTGCCAGCAGTACTCAGGGCTACGAGCAGTACTTC
TRBV28	TRBJ2-5	NA	NA	CASSPTSPPVAETQYF	TGTGCCAGCAGTCCAACCTCCCCCCCCGTGGCTGAGACCCAGTACTTC
TRBV27	TRBJ1-6	NA	NA	CASASLNSPLHF	TGTGCCAGCGCCTCCTTAAATTCACCCCTCCACTTT
TRBV12-3/TRBV12-4	TRBJ1-2	NA	NA	CASSLGGGRTNYGYTF	TGTGCCAGCAGTTTAGGTGGCGGGAGAACTAACTATGGCTACACCTTC
TRBV29-1	TRBJ1-2	few	NA	CSVAGETANVYGYTF	TGCAGCGTTGCGGGGGAAACAGCCAACGTCTATGGCTACACCTTC
TRBV7-9	TRBJ2-3	few	NA	CASSADSFRTDTQYF	TGTGCCAGCAGCGCTGACTCATTCCGCACAGATACGCAGTATTTT
TRBV7-3	TRBJ2-7	NA	NA	CASSLSPDWYEQYF	TGTGCCAGCAGCTTATCCCCGGACTGGTACGAGCAGTACTTC
TRBV7-9	TRBJ1-6	NA	NA	CASSLGETYNSPLHF	TGTGCCAGCAGCTTAGGGGAAACCTATAATTCACCCCTCCACTTT
TRBV7-2	TRBJ2-1	NA	NA	CASSSSAYGQFF	NA
TRBV20-1	TRBJ1-2	NA	TRBD1	CSARVPGGSGYTF	TGCAGTGCTAGAGTGCCAGGGGGGAGTGGGTACACCTTC
TRBV7-9	TRBJ1-2	NA	NA	CASSLVKPAFANYGYTF	TGTGCCAGCAGCTTGGTAAAGCCAGCCTTCGCTAACTATGGCTACACCTTC
TRBV10-1	TRBJ1-1	NA	NA	CASSGRGNTEAFF	TGCGCCAGCAGTGGACGGGGGAACACTGAAGCTTTCTTT
TRBV25-1	TRBJ1-2	many	NA	CASSEYGSRSYGYTF	TGTGCCAGCAGTGAATATGGCTCTCGCAGCTATGGCTACACCTTC